These T cell receptor beta chains were read from a single sample in a study of shared clonotypes between healthy human individuals. The table came from immunoSEQ multiplex PCR; TCRdb's copy has only in-frame clones and leaves some out. The profile shows 550,000 to 700,000 clones, 60% to 75% of them singletons. Sequences were obtained from memory CD4+ T cells sorted from blood. The source is a woman in her twenties or thirties in good health. Each CDR3 is given with its conserved first and last residue. The D gene is left open where the match is weak. A clone size is listed for some rows: how often the clone was seen (once, few, many), or a class if it is expanded.

CDR3nt	CDR3aa	abundance	len	v_gene	j_gene	d_gene
TGTGCCAGCAGGTTTGAGACACCTAACCAGTACTTC	CASRFETPNQYF	.	12	TRBV6-1	TRBJ2-5	.
TGTGCCAGCAGTCGTATGGGGGCGACTGCTAAAGGCAATCAGCCCCAGCATTTT	CASSRMGATAKGNQPQHF	.	18	TRBV27	TRBJ1-5	.
TGTGCCAGCAGCGGAAACAGGGGGAGTGGCTACACCTTC	CASSGNRGSGYTF	many	13	TRBV7-8	TRBJ1-2	TRBD1
TGTGCCAGCAGCCCCCTAGCGGGAGACCCCTACGAGCAGTACTTC	CASSPLAGDPYEQYF	.	15	TRBV6-5	TRBJ2-7	TRBD2
TGCAGCGTTGGCCCCGGGAGCTCTGGGGCCAACGTCCTGACTTTC	CSVGPGSSGANVLTF	.	15	TRBV29-1	TRBJ2-6	.
TGCAGCGTTGATCGTTCCAGTTGGGACATGAACACTGAAGCTTTCTTT	CSVDRSSWDMNTEAFF	few	16	TRBV29-1	TRBJ1-1	.
TGCGCCAGCAGCTTCCAGGGGATGGGCGGGGATACGCAGTATTTT	CASSFQGMGGDTQYF	.	15	TRBV5-1	TRBJ2-3	.
TGTGCCAGCAGTAGGACAGGGCCGAACACCGGGGAGCTGTTTTTT	CASSRTGPNTGELFF	.	15	TRBV6-5	TRBJ2-2	TRBD1
TGTGCCATCAGTGATCCGACTAGCGCGCACCCCAATGAGCAGTTCTTC	CAISDPTSAHPNEQFF	.	16	TRBV10-3	TRBJ2-1	TRBD2
TGTGCCAGCAGAAGGGTTTCCTTGAACACTGAAGCTTTCTTT	CASRRVSLNTEAFF	.	14	TRBV6-1	TRBJ1-1	.
TGTGCCAGCAGTAGAGCGGGGTACTCAGATACGCAGTATTTT	CASSRAGYSDTQYF	many	14	TRBV28	TRBJ2-3	TRBD2
TGTGCCAGCAGTTTATTAGGGGGAGGCAATCAGCCCCAGCATTTT	CASSLLGGGNQPQHF	.	15	TRBV28	TRBJ1-5	.
TGTGCCAGCAGTGAAAGGGGATCAGGGGCGACTTTCTTT	CASSERGSGATFF	.	13	TRBV6-1	TRBJ1-1	.
TGCGCCAGCAGCTTGGAAGGGTCGGATGGCTACACCTTC	CASSLEGSDGYTF	.	13	TRBV5-1	TRBJ1-2	.
TGTGCCAGCAGCTCCCAGGGGGCCAACTCCTACGAGCAGTACTTC	CASSSQGANSYEQYF	once	15	TRBV27	TRBJ2-7	TRBD1
TGTGCCAGCAGCTTAGCTAGCGGGACGGAGACCCAGTACTTC	CASSLASGTETQYF	few	14	TRBV7-2	TRBJ2-5	TRBD2
TGTGCCAGCAGTGGACTCAACACCGGGGAGCTGTTTTTT	CASSGLNTGELFF	.	13	TRBV27	TRBJ2-2	.
TGTGCCACCAGCGGCTGGACGGGGGCCAAAAACATTCAGTACTTC	CATSGWTGAKNIQYF	once	15	TRBV15	TRBJ2-4	.
TGTGCCAGCAGCGCGCGAACCGGGACAGGAATGTACGAGCAGTACTTC	CASSARTGTGMYEQYF	.	16	TRBV9	TRBJ2-7	TRBD1
TGTGCCAGCAGCCCGATCGCGGGAGGCAACACCGGGGAGCTGTTTTTT	CASSPIAGGNTGELFF	.	16	TRBV7-8	TRBJ2-2	TRBD2
TGTGCCAGCAGCTCGAAGGACAGGGGCTCCTACGAGCAGTACTTC	CASSSKDRGSYEQYF	.	15	TRBV7-9	TRBJ2-7	TRBD1
TGTGCCAGCAGTTTATCGGCGACCTACGAGCAGTACTTC	CASSLSATYEQYF	.	13	TRBV27	TRBJ2-7	.
TGTGCCAGCAGTACAACCGGGACAGGGGCAACTAATGAAAAACTGTTTTTT	CASSTTGTGATNEKLFF	.	17	TRBV28	TRBJ1-4	TRBD1
TGTGCCAGCAGCTTGGCGGTAGCGGGAGGGCGAGAGCAGTACTTC	CASSLAVAGGREQYF	once	15	TRBV5-4	TRBJ2-7	TRBD2
TGCGCCAGCAGTGGCCCCCCAGCCGGCAATGAGCAGTTCTTC	CASSGPPAGNEQFF	few	14	TRBV10-1	TRBJ2-1	.
TGCAGCGTGGACAGGGTAGACTATGGCTACACCTTC	CSVDRVDYGYTF	.	12	TRBV29-1	TRBJ1-2	TRBD1
TGTGCCAGCAGCGTGATAGCGGGACTTAGCACAGATACGCAGTATTTT	CASSVIAGLSTDTQYF	.	16	TRBV9	TRBJ2-3	TRBD2
TGTGCCAGCAACCGGGACAGGGGCTACGAGCAGTACTTC	CASNRDRGYEQYF	.	13	TRBV28	TRBJ2-7	TRBD1
TGCGCCAGCAGCCAAGGGAGCGGGAGAATCAGTGAGCAGTTCTTC	CASSQGSGRISEQFF	.	15	TRBV4-1	TRBJ2-1	TRBD2
TGTGCCAGCAGCCGCAAAGCTGGACCGGACTACGAGCAGTACTTC	CASSRKAGPDYEQYF	.	15	TRBV7-9	TRBJ2-7	.
TGTGCCAGCTCACCACGGCCACCGCGGACAGGGGTGCATGGCTACACCTTC	CASSPRPPRTGVHGYTF	.	17	TRBV18	TRBJ1-2	TRBD1
TGTGCCAGCAGTGACGGCGGGAGGGCCGACGAGCAGTACTTC	CASSDGGRADEQYF	.	14	TRBV6-1	TRBJ2-7	TRBD2
TGTGCCAGCAGCCCCACATTGAACACTGAAGCTTTCTTT	CASSPTLNTEAFF	.	13	TRBV7-2	TRBJ1-1	.
TGTGCCAGCCAACTGGGGCCAGCCCCTTCCTACGAGCAGTACTTC	CASQLGPAPSYEQYF	.	15	TRBV6-5	TRBJ2-7	.
TGTGCCAGTAGTTCACCCGGGGGAACCGGGGAGCTGTTTTTT	CASSSPGGTGELFF	.	14	TRBV19	TRBJ2-2	.
TGTGCCACCAGCAGAGTTTTTGGCACTGAAGCTTTCTTT	CATSRVFGTEAFF	once	13	TRBV15	TRBJ1-1	.
TGCGCCAGCAGCGGGACCTACAGGGATGGTCAGCCCCAGCATTTT	CASSGTYRDGQPQHF	few	15	TRBV4-1	TRBJ1-5	.
TGTGCCAGCAGTGAAGCCCGACAGGGTACCACTGAAGCTTTCTTT	CASSEARQGTTEAFF	.	15	TRBV6-1	TRBJ1-1	TRBD1
TGTGCCAGCAGCAAGGTCCCCCTACCGGGACTAGCGGGAGAAGAGACCCAGTACTTC	CASSKVPLPGLAGEETQYF	.	19	TRBV21-1	TRBJ2-5	.
TGTGCCAGTAGTAACCTTTACGAGCAGTACTTC	CASSNLYEQYF	few	11	TRBV19	TRBJ2-7	.
TGCAGCGTTAGAGCCAGGGCTGAAGCTTTCTTT	CSVRARAEAFF	.	11	TRBV29-1	TRBJ1-1	.
TGTGCCAGCTCACCCAGGACAGGATACAATGAGCAGTTCTTC	CASSPRTGYNEQFF	.	14	TRBV18	TRBJ2-1	TRBD1
TGCGCCAGCAGCCAAGGAAGGGGCGGGTACACTGAAGCTTTCTTT	CASSQGRGGYTEAFF	.	15	TRBV4-1	TRBJ1-1	.
TGCGCCAGCAGCTCTACACTAGCGGGGGGGAGCACAGATACGCAGTATTTT	CASSSTLAGGSTDTQYF	.	17	TRBV5-1	TRBJ2-3	TRBD2
TGCAGTGTGCCCTACACCGGGGAGCTGTTTTTT	CSVPYTGELFF	.	11	TRBV20-1	TRBJ2-2	.
TGCGCCAGCAGACGGGACAGTGACAATCAGCCCCAGCATTTT	CASRRDSDNQPQHF	.	14	TRBV10-2	TRBJ1-5	TRBD1
TGTGCCAGCAGCGCGCCGGGACTAGCGGGATTAAGTTCGTGGACCGGGGAGCTGTTTTTT	CASSAPGLAGLSSWTGELFF	.	20	TRBV9	TRBJ2-2	TRBD2
TGTGCCGGGACGACAGGACATTACGACGGGCAGTACTTC	CAGTTGHYDGQYF	.	13	TRBV21-1	TRBJ2-7	.
TGTGCCAGCAGCTCGGGGACTTTTTCGAACACCGGGGAGCTGTTTTTT	CASSSGTFSNTGELFF	once	16	TRBV5-4	TRBJ2-2	.
TGTGCCAGCAGTGCCGGGACTTCCCAATTCTACGAGCAGTACTTC	CASSAGTSQFYEQYF	.	15	TRBV2	TRBJ2-7	.
TGTGCCAGCATTACTACAGGGGGCCGTGGCTACACCTTC	CASITTGGRGYTF	.	13	TRBV6-5	TRBJ1-2	TRBD1
TGTGCCAGCAGGGGCCATGAAAAACTGTTTTTT	CASRGHEKLFF	.	11	TRBV6-5	TRBJ1-4	.
TGTGCCAGCAGCTCCCAGGGCCTCTACACTGAAGCTTTCTTT	CASSSQGLYTEAFF	.	14	TRBV5-6	TRBJ1-1	.
TGTGCCAGCAGCAAATCCCTAGCGGTCAGCACAGATACGCAGTATTTT	CASSKSLAVSTDTQYF	.	16	TRBV7-2	TRBJ2-3	TRBD2
TGTGCCAGTAGTCGGGCAGGGGAGGACAATCAGCCCCAGCATTTT	CASSRAGEDNQPQHF	once	15	TRBV19	TRBJ1-5	.